This T cell receptor beta chain appears in the sequencing data of a study of a mutant IDH1 vaccine in newly diagnosed glioma. Regarding time point: week 35, safety follow-up. Vaccine doses each comprised 300 ug of mutant IDH1 20-mer peptide, with topical imiquimod. Using immunoSEQ multiplex PCR, the repertoire was profiled, and TCRdb retains in-frame clones only, with some absent. This sample has around 45,000 clones, with 88% found just once. Comments on this clone: Its antigen is undetermined.

This sequence originates from a woman in her 40s with glioma. Sequencing used PBMCs, obtained from a glioma patient whose treatment included an IDH1 peptide vaccine.

CDR3 loop: CASSRGGAGKETQYF. For the CDR3, the DNA is TGTGCCAGCAGCCGGGGGGGGGCCGGGAAAGAGACCCAGTACTTC. The V gene is TRBV6-6, the J gene TRBJ2-5; 8 bases are a match to TRBD2. The length of the CDR3 is 15 residues. V was clipped by 6 bases and J by 3 bases; unmatched bases: 9. Germline loops: CDR1 MNHNY, CDR2 SVGAGI (reference sequence).